This TCR beta chain was profiled in a study of T-cell reconstitution after alpha-beta-depleted transplantation in children. Library preparation (for TCRbeta) was performed with unique molecular identifiers. TCRdb ran MiXCR on the PCR reads and lists one entry per CDR3 protein. The repertoire has about 58,000 distinct CDR3 sequences, roughly 45% of them found once; the top ten carry roughly 98%. Concerning this clonotype itself: Its antigen remains unidentified.

The study's findings and limits: Reportedly, roughly two months post-transplant, alpha-beta T cells arose from several hundred expanded graft clones.

Source: PBMCs, mostly from graft donor cells, taken 360 days after TCRalphabeta/CD19-depleted stem cell transplant. This TCR came from a male patient younger than 18 who had a stem cell transplant for acute lymphoblastic leukemia, so the T cells may come from the graft donor.

For the CDR3, the DNA is TGTGCCAGCAGCCAAGATGGACGAGCGGGGCGGCTGACGTTCTCCTACAATGAGCAGTTCTTC. Amino acid sequence: CASSQDGRAGRLTFSYNEQFF. V usage is TRBV3-1 and J usage is TRBJ2-1; 7 bases fit TRBD2. The V gene end was trimmed by 0 bases and the J gene end by 0 bases; junction bases not matched to a gene: 17. The CDR3 loop spans 21 amino acids. CDR1 is LGHDT and CDR2 is YNNKEL in the germline V gene (reference sequence).